The clone carrying this T cell receptor beta chain was seen a few times. Its target is not known. Each CDR3 protein is one row after TCRdb ran MiXCR on the reads. The sample includes about 920,000 distinct CDR3 sequences, roughly 30% seen only once; the top ten take 11% to 15%. After removal of 1 base from V and 4 bases from J, the junction contained 11 bases not matched to a gene. The CDR3 sequence is 18 residues long. CDR1 and CDR2 (germline): SGHKS, YYEKEE (reference sequence). This record comes from a study of T cell repertoires in cytomegalovirus infection. Study details: Alongside well-studied HLA-B-restricted CMV epitopes, recently identified HLA-C-restricted CMV epitopes were also used. Study results and limitations: Dominating the ex vivo response were HLA-C-restricted CMV-specific TCR beta clonotypes. The cumulative frequency of public TCR beta families identified carriers of CMV plus the relevant HLA.

The source is a human donor in good health (CMV status not recorded). Some clones in this sample may be carry-over from other donors' samples. The source was cultured CD8+ T cells from PBMCs, collected from culture after CMV antigen stimulation. The J gene is TRBJ1-5, the V gene TRBV5-5; TRBD1 matches at 10 bases. As DNA, the CDR3 is TGTGCCAGCAGCTTGCTGCCGGGACAGGGGATCGGTAATCAGCCCCAGCATTTT. Residues: CASSLLPGQGIGNQPQHF.